Sequencing of this TCR beta chain was carried out in a study of cytomegalovirus exposure and HLA in healthy donors (dated by TCRdb to the late 2010s). A note on the overall study: In an earlier analysis of under 750 of the donors, 250 to 350 Gb of sequence data and 90 million to 120 million unique TCR beta sequences from roughly 180 million T cells were reported. About 280 gigabases of sequencing data and 91 million or so unique TCR sequences made up an early release that covered under 750 HLA-typed donors. Of the roughly 410 genotyped donors, 81% were placed in the genetic ancestry cluster associated with self-reported Caucasian donors. The study aimed to test whether cataloging public T cell receptors could reveal signatures of past pathogen exposure. The study used immunosequencing to profile the T cell repertoires of about 670 subjects and linked those repertoires to cytomegalovirus serostatus. Along with the roughly 610-subject first cohort, a separate validation cohort of over a hundred different subjects was used. High-throughput TCR immunosequencing, statistical association of individual TCRs with disease status, and machine learning were combined to predict cytomegalovirus infection status. A later analysis re-examined previously published TCR beta repertoires from about 700 donors and added high-resolution HLA genotyping to investigate patterns of TCR occurrence. The later analysis used no new phenotypic data to find candidate immune exposures, relying instead on TCR beta sequences and their occurrence across donors. An earlier analysis of roughly 600 of the donors used high-throughput TCR beta sequencing to judge whether each TCR beta V gene segment behaved as functional or pseudogenic. Donor age, sex, ethnicity and CMV serostatus were compiled alongside the repertoire data. Genome-wide SNP genotypes for about 65% of the roughly 700 donors were used in a later genetic analysis, which treated that subset as a discovery cohort. All discovery cohort repertoires had been generated using a single sequencing platform. HLA typing included class I and class II loci at four-digit resolution. The number of donors typed differed by locus, with about 629-640 for A, B, C, DRB1 and DQB1, more than 500 for DQA1, approximately 570 for DPA1, and under 490 for DPB1. Four or five DR-DQ haplotypes were handled as single units for association and clustering because linkage in the cohort was strong. On average, 235,054 unique TCR beta nucleotide sequences were sequenced per donor among 398 genotyped donors of the cohort, with around 19% of those sequences being non-productive.

Including cysteine and phenylalanine, the CDR3 has 14 amino acids. Only the CDR3 DNA stays, 42 bases, in frame from base 1. V drops 9 bases and J drops 8 bases, leaving 19 bases in between. Reading the germline V gene gives CDR1 MNHEY and CDR2 SVGAGI. The study at large found these results: Because counts were too low, under 20 rarely observed V segments, including chromosome 9 orphons, were left out of the earlier analysis of a few hundred of the donors. The classifier was reported to diagnose cytomegalovirus status with high specificity and sensitivity in both the original and validation cohorts. Because HLA typing was unavailable for some donors at each locus, only the typed subset was used in association tests. Linkage disequilibrium might explain the correlated functional status among segregating V segments, but an unknown experimental factor could not be ruled out. It was suggested by the authors that the approach could potentially be generalized to other disease states and immunological phenotypes. In a later analysis, the rate of TCR association differed among HLA loci, with DRB1 alleles having the most associated TCRs and HLA-C alleles having the fewest. CMV serostatus was the only immune exposure information available for the cohort. A later analysis reported that several top co-occurrence clusters appeared linked to parvovirus B19, influenza, CMV and Epstein-Barr virus. According to a later analysis, most CMV-associated TCR beta chains appeared to be HLA-restricted, and the HLA associations seemed to be driven largely by CMV exposure. In the study, around 150 TCR beta chains were listed as associated with cytomegalovirus. An association between a missense DCLRE1C variant and V-gene and J-gene trimming of TCR beta chains was found in a later genetic analysis and replicated in an independent cohort. A group of highly shared sequence variants was considered likely to be a technical artifact of the sequencing pipeline. A further reported finding was that TCR beta sequences accurately predicted the HLA-A and HLA-B alleles for most subjects in the first cohort. Presence/absence analyses assumed roughly uniform sequencing depth across donors, an assumption that may not hold. The 87-base-pair reads could not distinguish some IMGT-functional V segments, including TRBV6-2 and TRBV6-3, so those segments were excluded. Assigning TCR associations to individual alleles was difficult when HLA alleles, especially DR and DQ, strongly co-occurred. A few of the identified cytomegalovirus-associated TCR beta chains were confirmed in vitro to be specific for cytomegalovirus antigens. In an earlier analysis of 450 to 750 of the donors, most TCR beta V segments appeared in productive rearrangements about 87% or about 30% of the time, broadly matching IMGT annotations. In this cohort, only TCR beta chains were sequenced, and detectable features were limited by the absence of alpha or paired-chain data. According to a later genetic analysis, donors in an Asian-associated ancestry cluster had fewer N-insertions in productive TCRs than the approximately 670-donor mean. A later analysis found that HLA-associated TCR beta chains were more clonally expanded and had lower generation probabilities than equally common non-associated chains. A later analysis associated 17,000 or so TCR beta sequences with specific HLA alleles at a false discovery rate of 0.05. Most TCR sequences were observed very rarely across donors, whereas some public TCRs were present in many individuals.

Libraries came from the immunoSEQ multiplex PCR assay. For the multiplex PCR, a mixture combining 60 forward primers for TCR Vbeta segments and 13 reverse primers for TCR Jbeta segments was used. A multiplex PCR assay on genomic DNA amplified the CDR3 region of rearranged TCR beta genes. The amplified TCR beta libraries were sequenced on the Illumina HiSeq System as 87-base-pair reads. The paper's data handling went like this. In a later analysis, 77 million or so unique TCR beta chains were counted across the approximately 670 repertoires, and roughly 11 million of these chains were shared by at least two donors. To remove PCR and sequencing errors, raw reads were error-corrected and collapsed into unique sequences using a nearest-neighbor algorithm that merged closely related sequences. Alignment of CDR3 sequences to IMGT reference sequences was used to assign V, D and J gene segments. Each retained sequence needed at least a six-nucleotide match to both a V gene segment and a J gene segment. Rearrangements were classified as productive when the CDR3 lacked stop codons and remained in frame with V and J, and all other rearrangements were classified as non-productive. CDR3 was defined by IMGT convention, running from the second conserved V-encoded cysteine to the conserved J-encoded phenylalanine. Sequences without an unambiguous match to a single V gene segment were excluded from the earlier analysis of 450 to 750 of the donors. An earlier analysis of several hundred of the donors called V segments functional above 56.7% productive rearrangements and segregating when the between-donor standard deviation exceeded 5%. To diagnose cytomegalovirus status from the catalog of TCR beta chain sequences, a statistical classification framework was built. In a later analysis, TCR nucleotide sequences were compared against IMGT/GENE-DB human TR gene sequences so that V and J genes could be assigned. Using the TCRdist pipeline, a later analysis assigned CDR3 sequences along with most-parsimonious VDJ recombination scenarios. A later analysis defined each TCR beta chain by its CDR3 amino acid sequence plus V-gene family, and excluded reads lacking a unique V-gene family. To address suspected cross-contamination and a sequencing artifact, a later analysis removed 450 to 700 highly shared, low-generation-probability nucleotide sequences. In a later analysis, a clonal expansion index for each public chain was calculated from normalized within-repertoire ranks of inferred template counts. In a later analysis, generation probabilities were computed with a VDJ recombination model fitted to out-of-frame rearrangements, and the resulting probabilities were checked against IGoR. A later analysis scored TCR-TCR, TCR-HLA and TCR-CMV co-occurrence with hypergeometric tests, applying a repertoire-size bias correction to TCR pairs. In a later analysis, false discovery rates were estimated by permuting HLA or CMV assignments 20 times. In a later analysis, co-occurring TCRs were grouped using DBSCAN, with TCRdist sequence similarity added in when clustering inside HLA-allele-positive subsets. Co-occurrence clustering excluded repertoires with fewer than 30,000 or more than 120,000 public chains, plus five with anomalous nucleotide sharing. This immuneACCESS table, as held by TCRdb, lists in-frame sequences with V and J called but not all clones. Of the missing ones, under half trace to an unresolved V gene in checked studies; the others have no known cause. D and trimming come from the DNA, and the V and J calls and clone size come from that table. Here the sample has 85,000 to 90,000 clones; 70% to 90% occur a single time. The biggest ten clones account for under 2.5% of the sample.

The cohort was made up of roughly 670 healthy bone marrow donors. At the time of sampling, all cohort members were nominally healthy, though unrecorded immune exposures were likely present. The donor was CMV seronegative and was included in the group of 352 seronegative cohort members. A peripheral blood sample was collected from each donor, and TCR beta sequencing was performed on peripheral blood mononuclear cells. Genomic DNA extraction from the blood cell samples was performed with the Qiagen DNeasy Blood Extraction Kit. On this clone: Its binding antigen is unknown. Per-nucleotide qualities are absent, and no much larger clonotype sits a single base away.

Sequenced material: PBMCs. The chain couples TRBV6-5 to TRBJ1-4, with the D gene call left open. This receptor was taken from a young man in good health and CMV-seronegative. This receptor carries the CDR3 CASAYGLGKEKLFF. The DNA reads as follows: TGTGCCAGTGCCTACGGACTGGGAAAGGAAAAACTGTTTTTT.